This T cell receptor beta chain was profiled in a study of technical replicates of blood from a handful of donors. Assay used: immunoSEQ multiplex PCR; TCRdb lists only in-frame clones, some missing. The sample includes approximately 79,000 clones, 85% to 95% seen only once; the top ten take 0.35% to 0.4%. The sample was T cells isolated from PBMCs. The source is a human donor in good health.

The CDR3: CASSFRGEGTEAFF. The CDR3 DNA reads TGCGCCAGCAGCTTTAGGGGCGAAGGCACTGAAGCTTTCTTT. This chain uses TRBV5-1 with TRBJ1-1, with D maybe TRBD1 (5 bases). This CDR3 contains 14 residues. Germline CDR1 and CDR2: SGHRS and YFSETQ. The V gene lost 2 bases and the J gene lost 4 bases, with 12 bases spanning the gap.